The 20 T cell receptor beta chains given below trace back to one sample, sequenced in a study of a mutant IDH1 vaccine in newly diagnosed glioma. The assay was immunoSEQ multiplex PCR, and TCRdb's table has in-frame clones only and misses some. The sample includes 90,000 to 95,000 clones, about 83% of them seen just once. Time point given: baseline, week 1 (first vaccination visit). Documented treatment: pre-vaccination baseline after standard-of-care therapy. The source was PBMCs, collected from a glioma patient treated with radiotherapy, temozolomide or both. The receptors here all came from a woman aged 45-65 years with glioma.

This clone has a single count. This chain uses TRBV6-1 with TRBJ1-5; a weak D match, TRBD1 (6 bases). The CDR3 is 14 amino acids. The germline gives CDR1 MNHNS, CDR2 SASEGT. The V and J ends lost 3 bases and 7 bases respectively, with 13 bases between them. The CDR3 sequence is CASSDPGTLQPQHF. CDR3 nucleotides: TGTGCCAGCAGTGACCCCGGGACACTCCAGCCCCAGCATTTT.

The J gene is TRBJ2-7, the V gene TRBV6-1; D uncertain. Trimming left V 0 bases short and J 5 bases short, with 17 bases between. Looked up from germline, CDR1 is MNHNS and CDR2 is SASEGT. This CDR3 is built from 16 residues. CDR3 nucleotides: TGTGCCAGCAGTGAAGCTGTTTACCCAATGATGGACGAGCAGTACTTC. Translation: CASSEAVYPMMDEQYF.

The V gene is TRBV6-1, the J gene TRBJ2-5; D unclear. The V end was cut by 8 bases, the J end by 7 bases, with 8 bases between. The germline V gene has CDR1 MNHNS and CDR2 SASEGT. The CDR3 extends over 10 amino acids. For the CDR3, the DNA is TGTGCCAGCGGGGATCTGACCCAGTACTTC. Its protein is CASGDLTQYF.

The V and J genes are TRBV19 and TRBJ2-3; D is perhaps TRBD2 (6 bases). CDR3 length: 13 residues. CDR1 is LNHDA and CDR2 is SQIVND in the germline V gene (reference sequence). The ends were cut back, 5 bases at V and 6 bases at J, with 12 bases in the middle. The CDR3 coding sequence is TGTGCCAGTAGTGGAGGGTGGTACGATACGCAGTATTTT. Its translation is CASSGGWYDTQYF.

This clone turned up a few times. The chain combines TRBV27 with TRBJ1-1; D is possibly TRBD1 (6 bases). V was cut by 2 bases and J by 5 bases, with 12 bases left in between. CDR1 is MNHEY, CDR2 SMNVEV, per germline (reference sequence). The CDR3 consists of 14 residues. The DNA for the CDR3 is TGTGCCAGCAGTTTAGCCAGGGGTTGGACTGAAGCTTTCTTT. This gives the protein CASSLARGWTEAFF.

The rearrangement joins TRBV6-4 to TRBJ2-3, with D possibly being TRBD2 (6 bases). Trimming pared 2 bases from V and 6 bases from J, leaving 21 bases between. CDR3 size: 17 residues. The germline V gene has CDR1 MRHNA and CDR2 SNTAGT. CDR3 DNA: TGTGCCAGCAGTGACCTCAATACTAGCCCGAGTCGGGATACGCAGTATTTT. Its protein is CASSDLNTSPSRDTQYF.

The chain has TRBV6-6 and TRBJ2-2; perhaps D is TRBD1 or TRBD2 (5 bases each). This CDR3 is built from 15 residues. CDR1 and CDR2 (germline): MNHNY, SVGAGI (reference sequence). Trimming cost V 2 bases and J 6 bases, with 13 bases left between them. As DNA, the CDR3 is TGTGCCAGCAGTTACAGGCAGGGACCGGCCGGGGAGCTGTTTTTT. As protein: CASSYRQGPAGELFF.

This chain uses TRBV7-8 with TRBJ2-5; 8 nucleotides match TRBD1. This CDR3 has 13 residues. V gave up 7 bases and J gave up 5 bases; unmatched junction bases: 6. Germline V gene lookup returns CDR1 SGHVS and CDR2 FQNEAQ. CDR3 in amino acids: CASNHRGRETQYF. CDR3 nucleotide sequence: TGTGCCAGCAACCACAGGGGGAGGGAGACCCAGTACTTC.

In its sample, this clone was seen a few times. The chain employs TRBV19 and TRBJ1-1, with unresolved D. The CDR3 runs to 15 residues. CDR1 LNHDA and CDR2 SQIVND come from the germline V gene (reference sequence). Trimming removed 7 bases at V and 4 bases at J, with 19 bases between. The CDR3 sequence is CASNPGRFPVTEAFF. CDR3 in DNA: TGTGCCAGTAATCCCGGGAGGTTCCCGGTCACTGAAGCTTTCTTT.

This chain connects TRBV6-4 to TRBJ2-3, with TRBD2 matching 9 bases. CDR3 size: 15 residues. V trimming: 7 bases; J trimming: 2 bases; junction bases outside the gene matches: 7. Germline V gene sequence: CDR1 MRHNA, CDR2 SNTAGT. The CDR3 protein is CASTQQGLATDTQYF. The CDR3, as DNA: TGTGCCAGCACCCAACAGGGACTAGCCACAGATACGCAGTATTTT.

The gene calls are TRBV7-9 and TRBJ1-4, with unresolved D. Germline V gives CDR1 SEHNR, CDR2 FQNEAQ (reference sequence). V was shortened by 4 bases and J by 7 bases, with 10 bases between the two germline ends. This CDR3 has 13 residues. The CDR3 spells CASSSAVGEKLFF. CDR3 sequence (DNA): TGTGCCAGCAGCTCTGCGGTCGGTGAAAAACTGTTTTTT.

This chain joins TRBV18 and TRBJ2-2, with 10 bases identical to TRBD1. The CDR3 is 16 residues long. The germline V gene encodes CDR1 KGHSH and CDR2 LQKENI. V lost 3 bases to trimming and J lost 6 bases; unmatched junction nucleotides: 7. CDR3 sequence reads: CASSPARDRGAGELFF. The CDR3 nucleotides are TGTGCCAGCTCACCTGCCCGGGACAGGGGAGCCGGGGAGCTGTTTTTT.

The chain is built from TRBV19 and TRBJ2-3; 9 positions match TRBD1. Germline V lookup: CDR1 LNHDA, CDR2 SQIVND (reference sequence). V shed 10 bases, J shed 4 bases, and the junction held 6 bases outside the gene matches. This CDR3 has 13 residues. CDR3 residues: CATSGTGSDTQYF. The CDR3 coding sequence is TGTGCCACCTCCGGGACAGGGTCAGATACGCAGTATTTT.

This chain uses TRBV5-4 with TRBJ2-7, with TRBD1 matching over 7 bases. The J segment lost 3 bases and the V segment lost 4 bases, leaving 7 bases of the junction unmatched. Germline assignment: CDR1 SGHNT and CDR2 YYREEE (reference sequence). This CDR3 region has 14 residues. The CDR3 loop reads CASSPDRQNYEQYF. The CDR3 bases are TGTGCCAGCAGCCCGGACAGGCAGAACTACGAGCAGTACTTC. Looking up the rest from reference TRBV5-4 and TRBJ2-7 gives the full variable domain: ETGVTQSPTHLIKTRGQQVTLRCSSQSGHNTVSWYQQALGQGPQFIFQYYREEENGRGNFPPRFSGLQFPNYSSELNVNALELDDSALYLCASSPDRQNYEQYFGPGTRLTVT.

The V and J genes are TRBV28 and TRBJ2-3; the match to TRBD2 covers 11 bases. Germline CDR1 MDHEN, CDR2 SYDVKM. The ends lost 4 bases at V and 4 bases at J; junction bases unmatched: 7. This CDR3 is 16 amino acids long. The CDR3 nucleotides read TGTGCCAGCAGTTCCATAGCGGGGGGGCCTCCAGATACGCAGTATTTT. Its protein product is CASSSIAGGPPDTQYF.

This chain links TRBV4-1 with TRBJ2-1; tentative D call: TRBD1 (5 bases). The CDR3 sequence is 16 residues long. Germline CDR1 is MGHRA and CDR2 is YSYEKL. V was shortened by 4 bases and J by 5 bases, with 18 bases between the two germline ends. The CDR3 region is CASSPERGIANNEQFF. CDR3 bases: TGCGCCAGCAGCCCAGAAAGGGGAATAGCAAACAATGAGCAGTTCTTC.

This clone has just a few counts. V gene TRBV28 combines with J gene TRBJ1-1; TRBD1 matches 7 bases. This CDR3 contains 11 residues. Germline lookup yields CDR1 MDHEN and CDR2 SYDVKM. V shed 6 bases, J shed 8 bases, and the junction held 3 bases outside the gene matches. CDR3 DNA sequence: TGTGCCAGCAGCCCGGACAGGGAAGCTTTCTTT. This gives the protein CASSPDREAFF.

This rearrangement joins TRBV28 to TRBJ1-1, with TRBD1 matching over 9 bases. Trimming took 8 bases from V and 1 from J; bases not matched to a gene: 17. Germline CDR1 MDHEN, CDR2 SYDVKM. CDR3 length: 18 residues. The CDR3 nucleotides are TGTGCCAGCCGTAAAACAGGGGGCTTGTTTCGGGAGAACACTGAAGCTTTCTTT. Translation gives CASRKTGGLFRENTEAFF.

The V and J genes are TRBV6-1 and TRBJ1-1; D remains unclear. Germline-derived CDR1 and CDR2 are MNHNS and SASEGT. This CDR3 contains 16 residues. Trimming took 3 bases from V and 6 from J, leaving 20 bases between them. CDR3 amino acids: CASSDLKAGQRAEAFF. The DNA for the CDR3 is TGTGCCAGCAGTGATTTAAAGGCCGGGCAGCGGGCTGAAGCTTTCTTT.

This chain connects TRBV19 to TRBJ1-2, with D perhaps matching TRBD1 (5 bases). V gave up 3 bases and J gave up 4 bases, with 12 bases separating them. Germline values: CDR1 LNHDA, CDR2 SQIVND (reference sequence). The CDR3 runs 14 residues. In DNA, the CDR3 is TGTGCCAGTAGTATTAAACCCGGGGGCTATGGCTACACCTTC. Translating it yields CASSIKPGGYGYTF.